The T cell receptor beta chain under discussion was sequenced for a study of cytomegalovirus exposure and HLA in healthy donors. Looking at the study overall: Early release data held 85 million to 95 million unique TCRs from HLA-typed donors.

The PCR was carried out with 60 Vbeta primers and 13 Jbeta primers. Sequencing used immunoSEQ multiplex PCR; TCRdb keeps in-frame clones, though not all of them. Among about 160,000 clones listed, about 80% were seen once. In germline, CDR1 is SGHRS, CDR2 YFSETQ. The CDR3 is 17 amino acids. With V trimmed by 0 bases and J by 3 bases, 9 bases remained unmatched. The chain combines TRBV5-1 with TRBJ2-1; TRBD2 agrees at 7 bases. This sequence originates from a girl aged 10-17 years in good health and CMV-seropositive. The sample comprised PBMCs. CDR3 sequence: CASSLATTSAFYNEQFF. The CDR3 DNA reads TGCGCCAGCAGCTTGGCGACTACTAGCGCCTTCTACAATGAGCAGTTCTTC.